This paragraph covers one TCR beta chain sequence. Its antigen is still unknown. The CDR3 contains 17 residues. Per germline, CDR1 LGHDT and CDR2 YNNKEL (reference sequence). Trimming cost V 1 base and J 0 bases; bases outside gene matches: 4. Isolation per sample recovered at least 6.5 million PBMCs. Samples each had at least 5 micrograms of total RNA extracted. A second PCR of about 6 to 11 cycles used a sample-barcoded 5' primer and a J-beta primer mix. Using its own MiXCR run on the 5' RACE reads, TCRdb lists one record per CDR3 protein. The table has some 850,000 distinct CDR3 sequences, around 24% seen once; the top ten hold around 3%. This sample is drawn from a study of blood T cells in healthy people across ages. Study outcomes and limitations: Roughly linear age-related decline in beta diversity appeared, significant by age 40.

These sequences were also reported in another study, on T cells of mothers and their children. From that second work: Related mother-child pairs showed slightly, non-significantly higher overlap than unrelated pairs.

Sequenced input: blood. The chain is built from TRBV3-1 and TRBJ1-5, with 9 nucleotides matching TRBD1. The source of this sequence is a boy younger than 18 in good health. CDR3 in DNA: TGTGCCAGCAGCCAAGGGGACAGGGAGTTTAGCAATCAGCCCCAGCATTTT. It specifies CASSQGDREFSNQPQHF. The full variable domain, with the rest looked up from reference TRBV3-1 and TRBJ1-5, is DTAVSQTPKYLVTQMGNDKSIKCEQNLGHDTMYWYKQDSKKFLKIMFSYNNKELIINETVPNRFSPKSPDKAHLNLHINSLELGDSAVYFCASSQGDREFSNQPQHFGDGTRLSIL.